A selection of T cell receptor beta chains follows, all from one sample in a study of blood T cell repertoires in COVID-19. TCRdb keeps only in-frame clones here, not all; method: immunoSEQ multiplex PCR. In the table there are roughly 36,000 clones, approximately 94% of which are singletons. The sample was peripheral blood. The receptors shown here come from a human donor with active COVID-19. The donor label of this sample is uncertain. CDR3s include the opening cysteine and the closing phenylalanine or tryptophan. The order of the fields is D gene, V gene, clone size, J gene, CDR3 DNA, CDR3 protein. The D gene is left open where the match is weak. Some rows have no size entry. The others give once, few or many, or a class for an expanded clone.

>-|TRBV24-1|-|TRBJ2-3
TGTGCCACCAGTGAGGGCAGCGGCGCAGATACGCAGTATTTT
CATSEGSGADTQYF
>-|TRBV6-6|-|TRBJ2-3
TGTGCCAGCAGTTACGGCCGGGGTGTTAGCACAGATACGCAGTATTTT
CASSYGRGVSTDTQYF
>-|TRBV12-3/TRBV12-4|once|TRBJ1-1
TGTGCCAGCAGTTTTACCCCCAGGGGAGCTTTCTTT
CASSFTPRGAFF
>-|TRBV4-3|-|TRBJ1-1
TGCGCCAGCAGCCAAGATGTCAACAGGGTGAACACTGAAGCTTTCTTT
CASSQDVNRVNTEAFF
>TRBD1|TRBV18|-|TRBJ1-5
TGTGCCAGCTCACCTTTTACACAGGGGTTGGGCAATCAGCCCCAGCATTTT
CASSPFTQGLGNQPQHF
>TRBD2|TRBV7-7|-|TRBJ2-1
TGTGCTAGCAGCCTAGAATCTAGCGGGAGGAATGAGCAGTTCTTC
CASSLESSGRNEQFF
>-|TRBV7-6|-|TRBJ1-5
TGTGCCAGCAGCCAGTACAGGGCGGAGAATAGCAATCAGCCCCAGCATTTT
CASSQYRAENSNQPQHF
>TRBD1|TRBV5-1|once|TRBJ2-7
TGCGCCAGCAGCTTGACCCCCGGGACAGGGGTCGCCTACGAGCAGTACTTC
CASSLTPGTGVAYEQYF
>TRBD2|TRBV6-5|-|TRBJ2-1
TGTGCCAGCACTCCCACCGCTAGCGGCGTCGATGAGCAGTTCTTC
CASTPTASGVDEQFF
>-|TRBV27|-|TRBJ1-1
TGTGCCAGCAGTTTAATGGGAGGGAACACTGAAGCTTTCTTT
CASSLMGGNTEAFF
>-|TRBV7-9|once|TRBJ1-1
TGTGCCAGCAGCTTAAGATCTGGAGCAGCGCACACTGAAGCTTTCTTT
CASSLRSGAAHTEAFF
>TRBD2|TRBV11-2|-|TRBJ2-3
TGTGCCAGCAGCTTTGAGGTAGCGGGGGGCACAGATACGCAGTATTTT
CASSFEVAGGTDTQYF